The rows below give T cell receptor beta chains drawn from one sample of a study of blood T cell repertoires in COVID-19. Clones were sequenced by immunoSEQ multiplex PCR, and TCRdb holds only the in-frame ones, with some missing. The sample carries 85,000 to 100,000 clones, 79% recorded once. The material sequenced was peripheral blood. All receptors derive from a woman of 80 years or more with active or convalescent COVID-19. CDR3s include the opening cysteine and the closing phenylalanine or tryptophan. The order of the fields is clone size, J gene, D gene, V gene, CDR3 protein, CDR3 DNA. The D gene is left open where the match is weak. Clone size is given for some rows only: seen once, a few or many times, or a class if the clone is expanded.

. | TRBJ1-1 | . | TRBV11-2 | CASNLIQELNTEAFF | TGTGCCAGCAACCTAATACAGGAGTTGAACACTGAAGCTTTCTTT
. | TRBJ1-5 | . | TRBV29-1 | CSVVSTGSLGNQPQHF | TGCAGCGTTGTCAGTACGGGGTCCCTAGGCAATCAGCCCCAGCATTTT
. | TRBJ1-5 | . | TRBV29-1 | CSVNTGLDQPQHF | TGCAGCGTGAATACAGGATTAGATCAGCCCCAGCATTTT
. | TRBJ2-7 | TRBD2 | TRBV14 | CASSQYGRVYEQYF | TGTGCCAGCAGCCAATACGGGAGGGTCTACGAGCAGTACTTC
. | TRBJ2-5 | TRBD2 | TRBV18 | CASSPLAVGQETQYF | TGTGCCAGCTCACCGCTAGCGGTGGGACAAGAGACCCAGTACTTC
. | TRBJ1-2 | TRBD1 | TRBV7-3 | CASSFTGTGDGGYTF | TGTGCCAGCAGCTTTACCGGGACAGGGGACGGGGGCTACACCTTC
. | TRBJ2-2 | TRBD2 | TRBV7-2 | CASSLGGIGELFF | TGTGCCAGCAGCTTGGGAGGGATCGGGGAGCTGTTTTTT
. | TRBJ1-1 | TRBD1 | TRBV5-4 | CASSWDRLNTEAFF | TGTGCCAGCAGCTGGGACAGACTGAACACTGAAGCTTTCTTT
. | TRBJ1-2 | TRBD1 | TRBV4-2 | CASSQEGWGTGGLYGYTF | TGTGCCAGCAGCCAAGAGGGGTGGGGGACAGGGGGCCTCTATGGCTACACCTTC
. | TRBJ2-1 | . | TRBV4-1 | CASSQNPTYNEQFF | TGCGCCAGCAGCCAAAACCCGACTTACAATGAGCAGTTCTTC
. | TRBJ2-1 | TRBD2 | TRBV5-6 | CASSIGLADYNEQFF | TGTGCCAGCAGCATTGGACTAGCGGATTACAATGAGCAGTTCTTC
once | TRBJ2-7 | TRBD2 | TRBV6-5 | CASSSHSGTYEQYF | TGTGCCAGCAGCTCACATAGCGGGACGTACGAGCAGTACTTC
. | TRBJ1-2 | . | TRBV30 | CAWIRTVPNYGYTF | TGTGCCTGGATACGGACAGTCCCCAACTATGGCTACACCTTC
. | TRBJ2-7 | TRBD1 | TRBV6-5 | CASRMDQTGALEQYF | TGTGCCAGCAGGATGGACCAGACAGGGGCTCTCGAGCAGTACTTC
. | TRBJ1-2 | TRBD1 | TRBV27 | CASSTLPRGRGPGDGYTF | TGTGCCAGCAGCACACTACCCAGGGGGCGGGGCCCCGGGGATGGCTACACCTTC
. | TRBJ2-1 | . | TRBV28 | CASSSVEDEQFF | TGTGCCAGCAGTTCAGTTGAGGATGAGCAGTTCTTC
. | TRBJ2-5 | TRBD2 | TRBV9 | CASSADSGRGETQYF | TGTGCCAGCAGCGCAGATAGCGGGAGGGGCGAGACCCAGTACTTC
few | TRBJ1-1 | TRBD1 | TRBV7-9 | CASSLWAGGGTEAFF | TGTGCCAGCAGCTTATGGGCAGGGGGTGGGACTGAAGCTTTCTTT
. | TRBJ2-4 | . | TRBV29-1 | CSVDSGIQYF | TGCAGCGTTGATAGCGGCATTCAGTACTTC
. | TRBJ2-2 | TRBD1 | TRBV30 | CAWDRAGELFF | TGTGCCTGGGACAGGGCCGGGGAGCTGTTTTTT
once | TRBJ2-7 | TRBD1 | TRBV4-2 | CASSQDWTGGIPESYEQYF | TGTGCCAGCAGCCAAGACTGGACAGGGGGCATACCGGAATCCTACGAGCAGTACTTC
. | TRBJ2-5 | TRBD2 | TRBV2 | CASSGFSSTSGSGETQYF | TGTGCCAGCAGTGGATTTTCTTCGACTAGCGGGAGTGGGGAGACCCAGTACTTC
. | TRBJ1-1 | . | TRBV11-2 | CASSFQLNTEAFF | TGTGCCAGCAGCTTCCAGTTGAACACTGAAGCTTTCTTT
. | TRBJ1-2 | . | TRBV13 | CASSFGQNNYGYTF | TGTGCCAGCAGCTTCGGACAGAATAACTATGGCTACACCTTC
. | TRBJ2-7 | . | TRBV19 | CASSISVNAYEQYF | TGTGCCAGTAGTATATCGGTTAATGCCTACGAGCAGTACTTC
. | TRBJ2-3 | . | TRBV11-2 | CASSLRGFSTDTQYF | TGTGCCAGCAGCCTTCGGGGATTTAGCACAGATACGCAGTATTTT
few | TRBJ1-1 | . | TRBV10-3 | CAISGLASEAFF | TGTGCCATCAGTGGTCTTGCGAGTGAAGCTTTCTTT
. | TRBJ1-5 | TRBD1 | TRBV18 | CASSYRDREVAQHF | TGTGCCAGCTCGTACCGGGACAGGGAGGTGGCCCAGCATTTT
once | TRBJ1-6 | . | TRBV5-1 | CASSLGAVGSPLHF | TGTGCCAGCAGCTTGGGGGCAGTTGGTTCACCCCTCCACTTT
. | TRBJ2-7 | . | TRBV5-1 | CASSYGGNGEQYF | TGCGCCAGCAGCTACGGGGGTAACGGCGAGCAGTACTTC
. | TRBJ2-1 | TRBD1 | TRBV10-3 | CAISESWDRTDNEQFF | TGTGCCATCAGTGAGTCGTGGGACAGGACGGACAATGAGCAGTTCTTC
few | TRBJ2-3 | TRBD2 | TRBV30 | CAWSTGDSGLGADTQYF | TGTGCCTGGAGTACAGGCGATTCGGGACTAGGCGCAGATACGCAGTATTTT
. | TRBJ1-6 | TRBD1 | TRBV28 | CASSLWGQGYSPLHF | TGTGCCAGCAGTTTATGGGGACAGGGATATTCACCCCTCCACTTT
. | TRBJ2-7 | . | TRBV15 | CATSRGSGRTSSYEQYF | TGTGCCACCAGCAGAGGCTCGGGGAGGACGAGCTCCTACGAGCAGTACTTC
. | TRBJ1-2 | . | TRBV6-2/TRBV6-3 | CASSYSRASPNYGYTF | TGTGCCAGCAGTTACTCGAGGGCCAGTCCTAACTATGGCTACACCTTC
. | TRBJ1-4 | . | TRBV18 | CASSPIAPGRGNEKLFF | TGTGCCAGCTCACCGATTGCCCCGGGAAGAGGGAATGAAAAACTGTTTTTT
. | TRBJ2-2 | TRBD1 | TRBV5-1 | CASSLGDRGIAGELFF | TGTGCCAGCAGCTTGGGGGACAGGGGAATTGCCGGGGAGCTGTTTTTT
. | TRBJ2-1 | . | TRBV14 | CASSQQGHFEQFF | TGTGCCAGCAGCCAACAGGGACACTTTGAGCAGTTCTTC
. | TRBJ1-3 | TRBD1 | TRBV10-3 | CATQIDREGNTIYF | TGTGCCACTCAGATTGACAGGGAGGGAAACACCATATATTTT
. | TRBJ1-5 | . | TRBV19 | CASRQGIQPQHF | TGTGCCAGTAGACAGGGAATTCAGCCCCAGCATTTT
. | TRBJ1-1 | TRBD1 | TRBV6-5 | CASSWTGANTEAFF | TGTGCCAGCAGTTGGACAGGGGCGAACACTGAAGCTTTCTTT
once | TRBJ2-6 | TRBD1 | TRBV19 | CASTAGSGTGRAGANVLTF | TGTGCCAGTACCGCTGGATCCGGGACAGGGAGGGCAGGGGCCAACGTCCTGACTTTC
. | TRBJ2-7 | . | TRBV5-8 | CASSPRGLSYEQYF | TGTGCCAGCAGCCCCCGAGGGCTCTCCTACGAGCAGTACTTC
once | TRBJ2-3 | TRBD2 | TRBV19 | CASSIDLPRTSGYTDTQYF | TGTGCCAGTAGTATAGATCTACCGCGGACTAGCGGGTACACAGATACGCAGTATTTT
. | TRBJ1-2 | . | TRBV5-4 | CASGNRPYGYTF | TGTGCCAGCGGAAACAGGCCCTATGGCTACACCTTC
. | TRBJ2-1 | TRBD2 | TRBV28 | CASSVSGRWGNEQFF | TGTGCCAGCAGTGTAAGCGGGAGGTGGGGTAATGAGCAGTTCTTC